This T cell receptor (beta chain) derives from a study of cytomegalovirus exposure and HLA in healthy donors. V gave up 4 bases and J gave up 3 bases, with 14 bases separating them. Looked up from germline, CDR1 is SGDLS and CDR2 is YYNGEE. The CDR3 length is 14 residues. The PCR made use of 60 Vbeta and 13 Jbeta primers. Assay used: immunoSEQ multiplex PCR; TCRdb lists only in-frame clones, some missing. The sample includes under 150,000 clones, 68% seen only once; the top ten take about 4.5%. The sample comprised PBMCs. The chain employs TRBV9 and TRBJ2-7; D is perhaps TRBD1 (6 bases). This TCR derives from a man aged 55-75 years in good health and CMV-seronegative. CDR3 DNA sequence: TGTGCCAGCAGCCTTCACGGACAGAGCTACGAGCAGTACTTC. The encoded protein is CASSLHGQSYEQYF. Filled out from reference TRBV9 and TRBJ2-7, the complete variable domain reads DSGVTQTPKHLITATGQRVTLRCSPRSGDLSVYWYQQSLDQGLQFLIQYYNGEERAKGNILERFSAQQFPDLHSELNLSSLELGDSALYFCASSLHGQSYEQYFGPGTRLTVT.